The clone carrying this T cell receptor (beta chain) was picked up a small number of times. This entry belongs to a study of T-cell reconstitution after alpha-beta-depleted transplantation in children. The TCRbeta library was prepared with unique molecular identifiers. TCRdb called the PCR reads again in MiXCR, with one record for every CDR3 protein. The table records more than 450,000 distinct CDR3 sequences, around 20% of them present only once. V gave up 5 bases and J gave up 5 bases; unmatched junction bases: 13. The germline V gene encodes CDR1 MNHEY and CDR2 SMNVEV (reference sequence). This CDR3 region has 17 residues.

This TCR derives from a human donor who donated a stem cell graft to a child with acute lymphoblastic leukemia. Here the sequenced sample was PBMCs from the stem cell graft donor, taken from the stem cell graft. The chain uses TRBV27 and TRBJ2-7; 12 bases line up with TRBD2. The CDR3 bases are TGTGCCAGCAGTCCATACCGACTAGCGGGAGTTGTAGACGAGCAGTACTTC. Residues: CASSPYRLAGVVDEQYF.